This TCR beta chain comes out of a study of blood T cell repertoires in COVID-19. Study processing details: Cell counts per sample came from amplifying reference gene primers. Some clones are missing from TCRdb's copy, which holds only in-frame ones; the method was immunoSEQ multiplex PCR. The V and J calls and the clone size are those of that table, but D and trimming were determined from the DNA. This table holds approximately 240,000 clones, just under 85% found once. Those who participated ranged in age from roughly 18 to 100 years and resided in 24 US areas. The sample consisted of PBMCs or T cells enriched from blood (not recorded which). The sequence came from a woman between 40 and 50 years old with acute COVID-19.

The CDR3 reads CASSPLEQGLNTEAFF. For the CDR3, the DNA is TGTGCCAGCTCACCATTAGAGCAGGGGTTGAACACTGAAGCTTTCTTT. This chain joins TRBV18 and TRBJ1-1; weak D call: TRBD1 (6 bases). V was clipped by 2 bases and J by 0 bases, with 13 bases between them. This CDR3 region has 16 residues. In germline, CDR1 is KGHSH, CDR2 LQKENI.